This is a list of T cell receptor beta chains from one sample in a study of regulatory T cells in long-lasting Graves disease. TCRdb re-called the multiplex PCR reads through MiXCR, storing one row per CDR3 protein. Counted here are 500,000 to 800,000 distinct CDR3 sequences, 30% occurring once; the ten biggest clones make up about two fifths. Sample: peripheral blood mononuclear cells (PBMCs), taken when the disease was refractory, from a patient treated with antithyroid drugs. These TCRs come from a female donor with Graves disease. Each CDR3 is given with its conserved first and last residue. Each record gives: clone size, J gene, V gene, D gene, CDR3 length, CDR3 DNA, CDR3 protein. The D gene is left open where the match is weak. Size values are once, few and many counts, or a class for expanded clones, and some rows have none.

size: -; J: TRBJ2-2; V: TRBV9; D: TRBD2; length: 16; DNA: TGTGCCAGCAGCGTAGTTGCGGGAGTGAACACCGGGGAGCTGTTTTTT; CDR3: CASSVVAGVNTGELFF
size: -; J: TRBJ2-3; V: TRBV7-9; D: TRBD2; length: 15; DNA: TGTGCCAGCAGCCCCGGGACTAGCGCCCCAGATACGCAGTATTTT; CDR3: CASSPGTSAPDTQYF
size: -; J: TRBJ2-3; V: TRBV7-9; D: -; length: 14; DNA: TGTGCCAGCAGCTTCTCTGCGGGCACAGATACGCAGTATTTT; CDR3: CASSFSAGTDTQYF
size: few; J: TRBJ1-6; V: TRBV6-1; D: TRBD1; length: 13; DNA: TGTGCCAGCAGCCCCGGGACAGATTCACCCCTCCACTTT; CDR3: CASSPGTDSPLHF
size: few; J: TRBJ2-7; V: TRBV27; D: -; length: 14; DNA: TGTGCCATCGGCCGGGCGGGGCTACCCTACGAGCAGTACTTC; CDR3: CAIGRAGLPYEQYF
size: few; J: TRBJ1-2; V: TRBV7-2; D: TRBD1; length: 15; DNA: TGTGCCAGCAGCCTAAATCCGGGACAGGGCTATGGCTACACCTTC; CDR3: CASSLNPGQGYGYTF
size: few; J: TRBJ2-7; V: TRBV6-1; D: TRBD2; length: 12; DNA: TGTGCCAGCGGGAGGGACCCCCACGAGCAGTACTTC; CDR3: CASGRDPHEQYF
size: -; J: TRBJ2-7; V: TRBV20-1; D: TRBD1; length: 12; DNA: TGCAGTGCGCAGGGACAGGTTCGAGGGCAGTACTTC; CDR3: CSAQGQVRGQYF
size: -; J: TRBJ2-5; V: TRBV6-1; D: TRBD2; length: 13; DNA: TGTGCCGGAGCGGGGAAAACGTGGGAGACCCAGTACTTC; CDR3: CAGAGKTWETQYF
size: -; J: TRBJ2-2; V: TRBV13; D: TRBD2; length: 18; DNA: TGTGCCAGCAGCTCACGGGGTAGCGGGAGAGTTGGCACCGGGGAGCTGTTTTTT; CDR3: CASSSRGSGRVGTGELFF
size: -; J: TRBJ1-2; V: TRBV29-1; D: TRBD1; length: 13; DNA: TGCAGCGCCGCACAGGGGGCCACCTATGGCTACACCTTC; CDR3: CSAAQGATYGYTF
size: many; J: TRBJ2-7; V: TRBV7-3; D: TRBD2; length: 13; DNA: TGTGCCAGCAGCCAGGGACTAGCGGGAGAGCAGTACTTC; CDR3: CASSQGLAGEQYF